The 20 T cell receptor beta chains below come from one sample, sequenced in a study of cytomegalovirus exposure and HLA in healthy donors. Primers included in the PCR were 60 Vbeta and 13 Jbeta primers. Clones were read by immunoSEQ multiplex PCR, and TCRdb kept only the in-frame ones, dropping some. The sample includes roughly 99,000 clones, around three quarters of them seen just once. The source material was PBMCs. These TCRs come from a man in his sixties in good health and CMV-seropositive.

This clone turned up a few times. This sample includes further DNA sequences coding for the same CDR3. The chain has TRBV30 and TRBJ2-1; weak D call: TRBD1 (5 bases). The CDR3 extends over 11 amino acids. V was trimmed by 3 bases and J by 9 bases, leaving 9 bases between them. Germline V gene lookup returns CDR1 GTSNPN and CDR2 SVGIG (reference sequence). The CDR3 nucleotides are TGTGCCTGGAGCTGGGGCGGTGAGCAGTTCTTC. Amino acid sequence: CAWSWGGEQFF.

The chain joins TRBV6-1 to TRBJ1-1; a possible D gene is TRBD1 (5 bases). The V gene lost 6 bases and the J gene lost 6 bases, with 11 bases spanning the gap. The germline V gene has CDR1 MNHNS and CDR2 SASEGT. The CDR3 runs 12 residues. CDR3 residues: CASRMGGAEAFF. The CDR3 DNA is TGTGCCAGCAGAATGGGGGGGGCTGAAGCTTTCTTT.

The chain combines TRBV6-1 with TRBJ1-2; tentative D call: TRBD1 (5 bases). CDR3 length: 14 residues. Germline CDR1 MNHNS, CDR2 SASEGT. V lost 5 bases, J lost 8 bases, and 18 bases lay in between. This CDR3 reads CASSQGAGQLGYTF. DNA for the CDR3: TGTGCCAGCAGTCAAGGGGCAGGGCAATTGGGCTACACCTTC.

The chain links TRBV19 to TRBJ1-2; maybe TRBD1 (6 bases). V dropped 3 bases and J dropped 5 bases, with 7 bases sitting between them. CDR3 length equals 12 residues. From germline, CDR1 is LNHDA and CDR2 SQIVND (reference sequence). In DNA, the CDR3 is TGTGCCAGTAGTATCCAGGGGTATGGCTACACCTTC. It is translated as CASSIQGYGYTF.

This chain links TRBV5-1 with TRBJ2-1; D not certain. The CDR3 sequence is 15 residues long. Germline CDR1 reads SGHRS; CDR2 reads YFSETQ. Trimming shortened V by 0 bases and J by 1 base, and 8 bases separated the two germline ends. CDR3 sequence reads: CASSLGTESYNEQFF. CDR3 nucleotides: TGCGCCAGCAGCTTGGGCACAGAATCCTACAATGAGCAGTTCTTC. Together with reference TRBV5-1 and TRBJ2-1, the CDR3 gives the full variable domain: KAGVTQTPRYLIKTRGQQVTLSCSPISGHRSVSWYQQTPGQGLQFLFEYFSETQRNKGNFPGRFSGRQFSNSRSEMNVSTLELGDSALYLCASSLGTESYNEQFFGPGTRLTVL.

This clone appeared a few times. In DNA, the CDR3 is TGCGCCAGCAGCCAATCAGGGCAGGGCGCGACTTCACCCCTCCACTTT. This sequence encodes CASSQSGQGATSPLHF. The chain joins TRBV4-3 to TRBJ1-6; a weak D match, TRBD1 (5 bases). The ends were cut back, 2 bases at V and 9 bases at J, with 17 bases in the middle. The CDR3 runs to 16 residues. Looked up from germline, CDR1 is LGHNA and CDR2 is YSLEER.

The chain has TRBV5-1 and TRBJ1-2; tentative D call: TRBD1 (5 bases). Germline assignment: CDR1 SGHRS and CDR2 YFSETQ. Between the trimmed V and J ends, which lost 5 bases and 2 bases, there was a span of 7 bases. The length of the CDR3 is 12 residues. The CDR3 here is CASSPGNYGYTF. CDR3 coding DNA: TGCGCCAGCAGTCCAGGGAACTATGGCTACACCTTC. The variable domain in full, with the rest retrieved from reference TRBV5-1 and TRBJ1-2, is KAGVTQTPRYLIKTRGQQVTLSCSPISGHRSVSWYQQTPGQGLQFLFEYFSETQRNKGNFPGRFSGRQFSNSRSEMNVSTLELGDSALYLCASSPGNYGYTFGSGTRLTVV.

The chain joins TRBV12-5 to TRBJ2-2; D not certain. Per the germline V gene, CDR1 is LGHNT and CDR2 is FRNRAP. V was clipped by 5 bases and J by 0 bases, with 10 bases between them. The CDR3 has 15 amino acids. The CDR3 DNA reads TGTGCTAGTGGTAACAGACCCCCGAACACCGGGGAGCTGTTTTTT. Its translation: CASGNRPPNTGELFF. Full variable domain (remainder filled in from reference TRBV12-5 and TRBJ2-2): DARVTQTPRHKVTEMGQEVTMRCQPILGHNTVFWYRQTMMQGLELLAYFRNRAPLDDSGMPKDRFSAEMPDATLATLKIQPSEPRDSAVYFCASGNRPPNTGELFFGEGSRLTVL.

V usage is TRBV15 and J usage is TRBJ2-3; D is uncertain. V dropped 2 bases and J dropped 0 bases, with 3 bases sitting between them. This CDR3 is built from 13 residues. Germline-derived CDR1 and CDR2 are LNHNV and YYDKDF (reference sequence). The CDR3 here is CATSRHSTDTQYF. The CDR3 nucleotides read TGTGCCACCAGCAGACATAGCACAGATACGCAGTATTTT.

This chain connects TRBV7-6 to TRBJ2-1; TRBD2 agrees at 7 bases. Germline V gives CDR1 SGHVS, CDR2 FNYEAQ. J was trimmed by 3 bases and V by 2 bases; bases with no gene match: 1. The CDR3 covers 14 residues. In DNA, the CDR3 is TGTGCCAGCAGCTTACGGGGGGACTACAATGAGCAGTTCTTC. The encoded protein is CASSLRGDYNEQFF.

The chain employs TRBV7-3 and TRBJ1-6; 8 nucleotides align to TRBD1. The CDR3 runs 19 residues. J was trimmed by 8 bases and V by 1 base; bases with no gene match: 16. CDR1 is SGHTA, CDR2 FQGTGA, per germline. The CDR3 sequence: CASSLRPPRAGTGHSPLHF. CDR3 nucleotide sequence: TGTGCCAGCAGCTTAAGGCCTCCAAGGGCCGGGACAGGCCATTCACCCCTCCACTTT.

Written as DNA, the CDR3 is TGTGCCTGTACCGACCCCGGGACACATTCCTTTTTGAAGCAGTACTTC. This sequence encodes CACTDPGTHSFLKQYF. The V and J genes are TRBV30 and TRBJ2-7, with D possibly being TRBD1 (6 bases). The CDR3 contains 16 residues. V was clipped by 6 bases and J by 8 bases, with 29 bases between them. Looked up from germline, CDR1 is GTSNPN and CDR2 is SVGIG (reference sequence).

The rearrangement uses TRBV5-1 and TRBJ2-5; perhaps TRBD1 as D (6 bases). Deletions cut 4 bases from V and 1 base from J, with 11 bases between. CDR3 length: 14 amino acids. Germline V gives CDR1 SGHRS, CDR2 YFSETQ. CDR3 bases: TGCGCCAGCAGCCCGGGACACATCCAAGAGACCCAGTACTTC. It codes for CASSPGHIQETQYF.

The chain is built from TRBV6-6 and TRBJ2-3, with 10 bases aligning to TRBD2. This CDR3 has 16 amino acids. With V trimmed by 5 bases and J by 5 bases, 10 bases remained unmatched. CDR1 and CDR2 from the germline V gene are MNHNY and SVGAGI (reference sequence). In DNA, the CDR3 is TGTGCCAGCAGTCGTGATAGCGGGGGGCCCCGAGATACGCAGTATTTT. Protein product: CASSRDSGGPRDTQYF.

The CDR3 loop is CASSENRRSEQYF. CDR3 bases: TGTGCCAGCAGTGAGAACAGGCGGAGCGAGCAGTACTTC. This chain links TRBV2 with TRBJ2-7; TRBD1 is a possible D gene (5 bases). V lost 3 bases to trimming and J lost 6 bases, with 12 bases between them. The CDR3 length is 13 residues. Germline V lookup: CDR1 SNHLY, CDR2 FYNNEI. Looking up the rest from reference TRBV2 and TRBJ2-7 gives the full variable domain: EPEVTQTPSHQVTQMGQEVILRCVPISNHLYFYWYRQILGQKVEFLVSFYNNEISEKSEIFDDQFSVERPDGSNFTLKIRSTKLEDSAMYFCASSENRRSEQYFGPGTRLTVT.

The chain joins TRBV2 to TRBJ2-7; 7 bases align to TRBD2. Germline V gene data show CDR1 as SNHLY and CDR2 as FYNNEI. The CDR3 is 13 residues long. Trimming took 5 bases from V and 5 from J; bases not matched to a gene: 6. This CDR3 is CASSSGGVHEQYF. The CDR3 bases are TGTGCCAGCAGTTCTGGGGGGGTCCACGAGCAGTACTTC.

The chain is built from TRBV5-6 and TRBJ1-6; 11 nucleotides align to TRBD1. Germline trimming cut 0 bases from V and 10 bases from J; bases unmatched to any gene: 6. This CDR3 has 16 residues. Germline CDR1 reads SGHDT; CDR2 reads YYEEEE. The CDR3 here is CASSLGGWTGGSPLHF. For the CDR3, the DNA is TGTGCCAGCAGCTTGGGAGGGTGGACAGGGGGCTCACCCCTCCACTTT.

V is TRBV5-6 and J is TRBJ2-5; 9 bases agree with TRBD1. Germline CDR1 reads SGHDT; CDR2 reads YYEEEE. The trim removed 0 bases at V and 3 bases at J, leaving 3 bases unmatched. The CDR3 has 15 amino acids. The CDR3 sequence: CASSLEGTGKETQYF. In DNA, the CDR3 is TGTGCCAGCAGCTTGGAGGGGACAGGGAAAGAGACCCAGTACTTC.

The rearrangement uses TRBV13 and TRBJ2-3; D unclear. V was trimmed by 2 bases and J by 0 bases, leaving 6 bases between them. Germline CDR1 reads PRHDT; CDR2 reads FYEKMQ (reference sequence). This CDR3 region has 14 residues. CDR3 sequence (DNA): TGTGCCAGCAGCTTACTTCCCAGCACAGATACGCAGTATTTT. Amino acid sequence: CASSLLPSTDTQYF.

CDR3 protein: CASSWASTDTQYF. The CDR3 nucleotides read TGTGCCAGCAGCTGGGCTAGCACAGATACGCAGTATTTT. The chain couples TRBV5-4 to TRBJ2-3; D remains unclear. Trimming shortened V by 3 bases and J by 0 bases, and 5 bases separated the two germline ends. The V gene's germline CDR1 is SGHNT and CDR2 YYREEE (reference sequence). The CDR3 spans 13 residues.